A selection of T cell receptor beta chains follows, all from one sample in a study of T-cell memory formation after mild COVID-19. In TCRdb, the 5' RACE reads were re-called with MiXCR into one record per CDR3 protein. The top ten clones hold roughly 23% of a sample with 250,000 to 400,000 distinct CDR3 sequences, approximately 15% of them seen once. Sequencing was done on a sample of PBMCs or a T cell subset sorted from them (not recorded which). The receptor set was obtained from a man between 18 and 35 years old who had mild COVID-19 (a few samples of this study predate the infection). Cell type and time point are not known. The CDR3 runs from the conserved cysteine through the conserved F or W. A D gene is named only where the DNA matches it firmly. Rows may omit the clone size; those that give it use once, few, many or a size class.

>TRBV14|TRBJ1-6|NA|few
TGTGCCAGCAGTCCGGGCAGGGGAGCTTCACCCCTCCACTTT
CASSPGRGASPLHF
>TRBV7-9|TRBJ1-3|TRBD1|few
TGTGCCAGCCGAGACCCCTACAGGGGCAACGGAAACACCATATATTTT
CASRDPYRGNGNTIYF
>TRBV6-1|TRBJ1-5|NA|few
TGTGCCAGCAGTGAACAATTAGGCCAGCCCCAGCATTTT
CASSEQLGQPQHF
>TRBV24-1|TRBJ2-2|TRBD2|NA
TGTGCCACCAGTGCCTTGGGGGGGTTCGACACCGGGGAGCTGTTTTTT
CATSALGGFDTGELFF
>TRBV10-3|TRBJ1-1|NA|NA
TGTGCCATCAGTGAGTCCGGTAGTTACACTGAAGCTTTCTTT
CAISESGSYTEAFF
>TRBV7-2|TRBJ1-1|NA|many
TGTGCCAGCAGCTTAGGAATGAACACTGAAGCTTTCTTT
CASSLGMNTEAFF
>TRBV7-9|TRBJ2-7|NA|many
TGTGCCAGCAGCTTGGGGGTATTGGACGAGCAGTACTTC
CASSLGVLDEQYF
>TRBV6-6|TRBJ2-5|TRBD2|few
TGTGCCACTAGGGGGACTAGCGGGGTCCAAGAGACCCAGTACTTC
CATRGTSGVQETQYF
>TRBV4-1|TRBJ2-3|NA|many
TGCGCCAGCAGCCAAGTCGGCTCAGATACGCAGTATTTT
CASSQVGSDTQYF
>TRBV7-2|TRBJ1-2|NA|NA
TGTGCCAGCGTAAAGAGTAACTATGGCTACACCTTC
CASVKSNYGYTF
>TRBV20-1|TRBJ1-3|TRBD1|few
TGCAGTGCTCCAGGGGGAATTGGAAACACCATATATTTT
CSAPGGIGNTIYF
>TRBV18|TRBJ1-4|NA|few
TGTGCCAGCTCCCCCCCGGGACAATCGGAAAAACTGTTTTTT
CASSPPGQSEKLFF
>TRBV5-4|TRBJ2-3|TRBD2|few
TGTGCCAGCGGTACTAGCGGAAGCACAGATACGCAGTATTTT
CASGTSGSTDTQYF
>TRBV7-3|TRBJ2-3|TRBD1|few
TGTGCCAGCAGCTTACGGGACAGGGTCGAAGATACGCAGTATTTT
CASSLRDRVEDTQYF
>TRBV5-1|TRBJ1-2|NA|many
TGCGCCAGCAGCACCGACAACTATGGCTACACCTTC
CASSTDNYGYTF
>TRBV10-3|TRBJ1-6|NA|NA
TGTGCCATCAGTGAGCCAAGGATCGATTCACCCCTCCACTTT
CAISEPRIDSPLHF
>TRBV4-3|TRBJ1-1|NA|few
TGCGCCAGCAGCCAATGGAGTGAGGGGAACACTGAAGCTTTCTTT
CASSQWSEGNTEAFF
>TRBV29-1|TRBJ1-4|NA|few
TGCAGCGTGGCGTCGGCGTCAAATGAAAAACTGTTTTTT
CSVASASNEKLFF
>TRBV4-1|TRBJ1-2|TRBD1|NA
TGCGCCAGCAGGTCCGACAGGGACTATGGCTACACCTTC
CASRSDRDYGYTF
>TRBV5-4|TRBJ1-6|NA|many
TGTGCCAGCAGCTCCTTGACAGTCGCTAATTCACCCCTCCACTTT
CASSSLTVANSPLHF
>TRBV6-5|TRBJ1-2|TRBD1|few
TGTGCCAGCAGCACCCCCCGGGGACAGCCGTATGGCTACACCTTC
CASSTPRGQPYGYTF
>TRBV18|TRBJ2-1|NA|NA
TGTGCCAGCTCCCGGGGGAGCGGGCCGAGGGATGAGCAGTTCTTC
CASSRGSGPRDEQFF
>TRBV12-3/TRBV12-4|TRBJ1-2|NA|few
TGTGCCAGCAGTCCCGCGGGGGCGAACTATGGCTACACCTTC
CASSPAGANYGYTF
>TRBV29-1|TRBJ1-1|NA|NA
TGCAGCGTAGTAGGCCAGCGTGGCACTGAAGCTTTCTTT
CSVVGQRGTEAFF
>TRBV20-1|TRBJ2-2|TRBD2|NA
TGCAGTGCTAGAGACCCTAGCGGGGGTGGTGCCGGGGAGCTGTTTTTT
CSARDPSGGGAGELFF
>TRBV7-2|TRBJ1-6|TRBD1|NA
TGTGCCAGCAGCTTCGACAGGGTTTACTCACCCCTCCACTTT
CASSFDRVYSPLHF
>TRBV7-3|TRBJ2-1|TRBD2|NA
TGTGCCAGCTCCCTTTCTAGCGGGGGTGAGCAGTTCTTC
CASSLSSGGEQFF
>TRBV5-1|TRBJ2-1|TRBD2|many
TGCGCCAGCAGCTTGGGACTAGCGGGGGGACCGGACAATGAGCAGTTCTTC
CASSLGLAGGPDNEQFF
>TRBV9|TRBJ2-4|NA|NA
TGTGCCAGCAGCCCCAGTTTGGGGGGTTTTCAGTACTTC
CASSPSLGGFQYF
>TRBV4-2|TRBJ2-3|NA|NA
TGTGCCAGCAGCCAAGGGTCCGGGGAAGATACGCAGTATTTT
CASSQGSGEDTQYF
>TRBV7-2|TRBJ2-3|TRBD2|NA
TGTGCCAGCAGCTTAACTAGCGGGGGGCCATTCACAGATACGCAGTATTTT
CASSLTSGGPFTDTQYF
>TRBV20-1|TRBJ2-5|NA|few
TGCAGTGCTTGGGTTGGGGAGCCCAGGGAGACCCAGTACTTC
CSAWVGEPRETQYF
>TRBV12-5|TRBJ2-3|TRBD2|few
TGTGCTAGTGGACTAGCGGGGGGGTTGGCAGATACGCAGTATTTT
CASGLAGGLADTQYF
>TRBV20-1|TRBJ1-1|NA|NA
TGCAGTGCCAGCTGGGGGCCTGAAGCTTTCTTT
CSASWGPEAFF
>TRBV10-3|TRBJ2-5|NA|many
TGTGCCACCAGACAATTACTCGAGACCCAGTACTTC
CATRQLLETQYF
>TRBV5-1|TRBJ1-1|TRBD1|NA
TGCGCCAGCACCTTCCAGGGGGCTGGCACTGAAGCTTTCTTT
CASTFQGAGTEAFF
>TRBV27|TRBJ2-1|NA|NA
TGTGCCAGCAGTTTCCGGGGTCGCGGGCAGTTCTTC
CASSFRGRGQFF
>TRBV7-6|TRBJ2-7|TRBD1|NA
TGTGCCAGCAGCCCGAGGACAGGGGTAAACTACGAGCAGTACTTC
CASSPRTGVNYEQYF
>TRBV2|TRBJ2-7|NA|NA
TGTGCCAGCAGTGACGCCTCCAGACACAACGAGCAGTACTTC
CASSDASRHNEQYF
>TRBV13|TRBJ1-1|TRBD1|NA
TGTGCCAGCAGCGGAATGCTTTTAAGGACAGGGGGTGACACTGAAGCTTTCTTT
CASSGMLLRTGGDTEAFF
>TRBV6-5|TRBJ1-1|NA|few
TGTGCCAGCAGTTACTCCGGTGTACCGGGGGGTTCAAGGTCTGAAGCTTTCTTT
CASSYSGVPGGSRSEAFF
>TRBV4-1|TRBJ2-5|NA|many
TGCGCCAGCAGCCAATTACAGGGTATGGAGACCCAGTACTTC
CASSQLQGMETQYF
>TRBV19|TRBJ1-1|NA|NA
TGTGCCAGTATTGGTCGGGGCACTGAAGCTTTCTTT
CASIGRGTEAFF
>TRBV5-1|TRBJ2-1|TRBD2|NA
TGCGCCAGCAGCTCGGGACTAGGGAACAATGAGCAGTTCTTC
CASSSGLGNNEQFF
>TRBV6-4|TRBJ2-7|NA|few
TGTGCCAGCAGTATCAAATCCCGGGACTTTCCCTACGAGCAGTACTTC
CASSIKSRDFPYEQYF
>TRBV6-5|TRBJ1-2|NA|NA
TGTGCCAGCAGAAGGGAAGGGTTTAGTGATGGCTACACCTTC
CASRREGFSDGYTF
>TRBV7-6|TRBJ2-1|TRBD2|few
TGTGCCAGCAGCTTTATAGCGGGGGGGCTCAATGAGCAGTTCTTC
CASSFIAGGLNEQFF
>TRBV12-3/TRBV12-4|TRBJ1-1|NA|few
TGTGCCAGTGGAGGGAGGAACACTGAAGCTTTCTTT
CASGGRNTEAFF
>TRBV7-9|TRBJ1-2|TRBD1|NA
TGTGCCAGCAGCACCGGGACAGCCCTTTATGGCTACACCTTC
CASSTGTALYGYTF
>TRBV19|TRBJ2-6|NA|NA
TGTGCCAGTAGTATTTTCCCAGGTTCCCCTGGGGCCAACGTCCTGACTTTC
CASSIFPGSPGANVLTF
>TRBV12-3/TRBV12-4|TRBJ2-3|NA|NA
TGTGCCAGCAGTTTTTACACTAGCACAGATACGCAGTATTTT
CASSFYTSTDTQYF
>TRBV5-1|TRBJ2-5|NA|NA
TGCGCCAGCAGCGACCCCCGACTTGGAGAGACCCAGTACTTC
CASSDPRLGETQYF
>TRBV7-3|TRBJ2-3|TRBD1|NA
TGTGCCAGCAGCTCGACAGGGCACACAGATACGCAGTATTTT
CASSSTGHTDTQYF
>TRBV7-2|TRBJ1-3|NA|once
TGTGCCAGCAGCGACTCCCCTCTTGCCAACACCATATATTTT
CASSDSPLANTIYF
>TRBV7-3|TRBJ2-2|NA|many
TGTGCCAGCAGCTTTCACGGACAGAACACCGGGGAGCTGTTTTTT
CASSFHGQNTGELFF